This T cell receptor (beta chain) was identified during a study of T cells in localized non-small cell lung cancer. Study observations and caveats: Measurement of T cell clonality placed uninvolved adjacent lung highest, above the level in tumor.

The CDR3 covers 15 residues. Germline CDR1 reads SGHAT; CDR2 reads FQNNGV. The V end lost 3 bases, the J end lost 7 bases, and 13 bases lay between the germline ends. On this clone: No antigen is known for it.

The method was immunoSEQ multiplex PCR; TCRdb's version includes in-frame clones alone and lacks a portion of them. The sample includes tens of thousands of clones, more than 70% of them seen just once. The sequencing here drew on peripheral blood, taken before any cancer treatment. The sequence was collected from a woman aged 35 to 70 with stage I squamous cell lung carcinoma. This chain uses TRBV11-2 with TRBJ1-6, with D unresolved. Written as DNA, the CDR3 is TGTGCCAGCAGCTTGCTCGCCGTAGCAAATTCACCCCTCCACTTT. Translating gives CASSLLAVANSPLHF.